Given below is one T cell receptor (beta chain) in context. For the second PCR, which ran for roughly 6 to 12 cycles, a sample-barcoded 5' primer and a J-beta primer mix were used. Each cDNA molecule, via a template-switch adaptor with 12 random nucleotides, was tagged. MiXCR, run by TCRdb on the 5' RACE reads, gives a single entry per CDR3 protein. The table records roughly 1,700,000 distinct CDR3 sequences, approximately 30% of them present only once. The CDR3 extends over 15 amino acids. V was trimmed by 2 bases and J by 9 bases, leaving 17 bases between them. Germline assignment: CDR1 PRHDT and CDR2 FYEKMQ (reference sequence). Researchers report isolating at least 6.5 million PBMCs per sample. Extracted total RNA amounted to at least 5.5 micrograms for each sample. This sample is drawn from a study of blood T cells in healthy people across ages. Study background: When template switching was applied, about one barcoded beta molecule was captured per two T cells.

Specimen: blood. The chain employs TRBV13 and TRBJ2-1, with D tentatively TRBD1 (5 bases). The sequence was collected from a woman aged 30 to 39 in good health. CDR3 loop: CASSLKLVGLSEQFF. The CDR3 DNA reads TGTGCCAGCAGCTTAAAGCTAGTGGGGCTAAGTGAGCAGTTCTTC.